One and the same sample provided the 23 T cell receptor beta chains below, sequenced in a study of T cells in Graves' hyperthyroidism and ophthalmopathy. Authors of the study amplified TCR beta CDR3 regions from RNA transcripts. With the HTBI primer set, the TCR CDR3 went through a first round of RT-PCR. TCRdb passed the multiplex PCR reads through MiXCR, listing each CDR3 protein once. Among about 300,000 distinct CDR3 sequences, approximately 18% were seen once, and the ten largest hold less than 45%. Sequencing was carried out using blood. All receptors derive from a man aged 50-60 years with Graves' ophthalmopathy.

The V gene is TRBV20-1, the J gene TRBJ1-1; D is unresolved. With 5 bases removed from V and 1 base from J, the gap between germline ends came to 14 bases. CDR1 and CDR2 (germline): DFQATT, SNEGSKA (reference sequence). The length of the CDR3 is 14 residues. The CDR3 nucleotides read TGCAGTGCTTGGGGTTCGATGGGGAACACTGAAGCTTTCTTT. This encodes CSAWGSMGNTEAFF.

This clonotype was observed at least ten times. V and J are TRBV7-3 and TRBJ2-2; unclear D gene. V lost 4 bases and J lost 8, with 8 bases in between. There are 12 residues in the CDR3. Germline V gene data show CDR1 as SGHTA and CDR2 as FQGTGA. The CDR3 nucleotides are TGTGCCAGCAGCTCGGGCAAGGGGGAGCTGTTTTTT. Its translation: CASSSGKGELFF.

Ten or more counts support this clonotype. This chain links TRBV7-9 with TRBJ2-3; D ambiguous. CDR3 length equals 12 residues. The germline V gene encodes CDR1 SEHNR and CDR2 FQNEAQ (reference sequence). Trimming stripped 5 bases from V and 3 bases from J, with 6 bases between. The DNA for the CDR3 is TGTGCCAGCAGCCCCCGTACAGATACGCAGTATTTT. Protein product: CASSPRTDTQYF.

At least ten counts were recorded for this clonotype. V is TRBV20-1 and J is TRBJ2-1; tentatively, D is TRBD2 (5 bases). Trimming took 2 bases from V and 9 from J, leaving 26 bases between them. CDR3 size: 17 residues. From germline, CDR1 is DFQATT and CDR2 SNEGSKA (reference sequence). The CDR3 DNA is TGCAGTGCTAGACCCTTCGAGGGCGGGTCCCTCTTTGGTGAGCAGTTCTTC. Its translation is CSARPFEGGSLFGEQFF.

This clonotype was seen repeatedly, ten times or more. The chain combines TRBV28 with TRBJ1-5, with D possibly TRBD1 on 6 matching bases. V shed 7 bases and J shed 0 bases, with 19 bases lying between them. CDR3 length: 17 amino acids. CDR1 MDHEN and CDR2 SYDVKM come from the germline V gene. The CDR3 DNA reads as TGTGCCAGCACCTCATCCGGGGGGCAGTTTAGCAATCAGCCCCAGCATTTT. Translating it yields CASTSSGGQFSNQPQHF.

This clonotype was picked up many times. The chain couples TRBV28 to TRBJ2-7; 7 bases are a match to TRBD1. Germline V gene data show CDR1 as MDHEN and CDR2 as SYDVKM. With 6 bases clipped from V and 1 base from J, the junction kept 9 bases outside the gene matches. This CDR3 has 15 amino acids. The CDR3 DNA reads TGTGCCAGCAGGAGGGACAGCGATATTTCCTACGAGCAGTACTTC. It translates to CASRRDSDISYEQYF.

This chain joins TRBV2 and TRBJ2-7, with 7 nucleotides matching TRBD2. With 8 bases clipped from V and 4 bases from J, the junction kept 14 bases outside the gene matches. Germline CDR1 SNHLY, CDR2 FYNNEI. The CDR3 is 15 amino acids. CDR3 nucleotides: TGTGCCAGCTTTTCCCGGGGGAGGGTCTCTTACGAGCAGTACTTC. Its translation: CASFSRGRVSYEQYF.

There are many counts of this clonotype. The chain couples TRBV7-9 to TRBJ2-5; D ambiguous. The CDR3 extends over 16 amino acids. Trimming pared 0 bases from V and 1 base from J, leaving 12 bases between. The germline V gene encodes CDR1 SEHNR and CDR2 FQNEAQ (reference sequence). For the CDR3, the DNA is TGTGCCAGCAGCTTAGCGGTTCTTCCGGGCCAAGAGACCCAGTACTTC. Translating it yields CASSLAVLPGQETQYF.

The chain links TRBV6-1 to TRBJ1-5, with D perhaps matching TRBD1 (5 bases). CDR3 length: 14 amino acids. Germline CDR1 MNHNS, CDR2 SASEGT. The V end was cut by 10 bases, the J end by 5 bases, with 18 bases between. CDR3 DNA sequence: TGTGCCACCCTACAGGAGGAAGGCCATCAGCCCCAGCATTTT. This sequence encodes CATLQEEGHQPQHF.

The chain is built from TRBV2 and TRBJ2-4, with 7 nucleotides matching TRBD1. V lost 7 bases and J lost 1; bases outside the gene matches: 7. The CDR3 runs 15 residues. Germline values: CDR1 SNHLY, CDR2 FYNNEI. The CDR3: CASKEIQGAKNIQYF. Written as DNA, the CDR3 is TGTGCCAGCAAGGAAATACAGGGGGCCAAAAACATTCAGTACTTC.

This clonotype has at least ten counts. At one of its ends the junction is not consistent with the germline gene, which may arise from a read error. The V and J genes are TRBV3-1 and TRBJ2-1; TRBD2 matches at 9 bases. The germline V gene has CDR1 LGHDT and CDR2 YNNKEL (reference sequence). The CDR3 runs to 14 residues. CDR3 loop: CASSQDAPSSGAVF. In DNA form, the CDR3 reads TGTGCCAGCAGCCAAGATGCCCCTTCTAGCGGGGCTGTCTTC.

The chain links TRBV11-2 to TRBJ2-5; 15 bases map to TRBD2. From germline, CDR1 is SGHAT and CDR2 FQNNGV. V trimming: 6 bases; J trimming: 5 bases; junction bases outside the gene matches: 4. The CDR3 extends over 15 amino acids. In DNA form, the CDR3 reads TGTGCCAGCAGGCCCGGGACTAGCGGGAGGGAGACCCAGTACTTC. Translating gives CASRPGTSGRETQYF. Complete variable domain (other parts from reference TRBV11-2 and TRBJ2-5): EAGVAQSPRYKIIEKRQSVAFWCNPISGHATLYWYQQILGQGPKLLIQFQNNGVVDDSQLPKDRFSAERLKGVDSTLKIQPAKLEDSAVYLCASRPGTSGRETQYFGPGTRLLVL.

The chain recombines TRBV7-2 with TRBJ1-1, with D maybe TRBD1 (5 bases). From germline, CDR1 is SGHTA and CDR2 FQGNSA. The CDR3 runs to 12 residues. Between the trimmed V and J ends, which lost 2 bases and 6 bases, there was a span of 7 bases. The CDR3 DNA reads as TGTGCCAGCAGCTTAAGACAGCCTGAAGCTTTCTTT. This translates into CASSLRQPEAFF.

The CDR3 nucleotides read TGTGCCAGCAGCTTAGGTGACAGGAATTCACCCCTCCACTTT. This sequence encodes CASSLGDRNSPLHF. This chain joins TRBV11-2 and TRBJ1-6; D is possibly TRBD1 (6 bases). V lost 1 base to trimming and J lost 7 bases, with 8 bases between them. The CDR3 sequence is 14 residues long. CDR1 is SGHAT and CDR2 is FQNNGV in the germline V gene.

V is TRBV7-3 and J is TRBJ2-1, with TRBD2 matching 11 bases. Trimming cost V 5 bases and J 5 bases; bases outside gene matches: 5. CDR1 and CDR2 (germline): SGHTA, FQGTGA. CDR3 size: 15 residues. In DNA, the CDR3 is TGTGCCAGCAGCCGGGGACTAGCGGTGAACAATGAGCAGTTCTTC. Encoded protein: CASSRGLAVNNEQFF.

The sample holds a few counts of this clonotype. This chain connects TRBV19 to TRBJ2-3; 11 positions match TRBD1. The CDR3 covers 14 residues. The germline gives CDR1 LNHDA, CDR2 SQIVND (reference sequence). V was pared by 3 bases and J by 6 bases, with 2 bases of the junction left unmatched. The CDR3 reads CASSIRDRGDTQYF. CDR3 DNA sequence: TGTGCCAGTAGTATCCGGGACAGGGGGGATACGCAGTATTTT.

Many counts were recorded for this clonotype. The chain combines TRBV3-1 with TRBJ2-1; a possible D gene is TRBD1 (6 bases). The CDR3 sequence is 13 residues long. Germline CDR1 and CDR2: LGHDT and YNNKEL (reference sequence). The V end lost 0 bases, the J end lost 9 bases, and 9 bases lay between the germline ends. As DNA, the CDR3 is TGTGCCAGCAGCCAAGATTTAGGGGGTGAGCAGTTCTTC. Translating gives CASSQDLGGEQFF.

This clonotype has ten or more counts. The chain has TRBV7-8 and TRBJ1-1, with 9 bases matching TRBD1. After removal of 4 bases from V and 7 bases from J, the junction contained 1 base not matched to a gene. The germline gives CDR1 SGHVS, CDR2 FQNEAQ. This CDR3 has 12 residues. CDR3 loop: CASSSTGGEAFF. CDR3 in DNA: TGTGCCAGCAGCTCGACAGGGGGTGAAGCTTTCTTT. The variable domain in full, with the rest retrieved from reference TRBV7-8 and TRBJ1-1, is GAGVSQSPRYKVAKRGQDVALRCDPISGHVSLFWYQQALGQGPEFLTYFQNEAQLDKSGLPSDRFFAERPEGSVSTLKIQRTQQEDSAVYLCASSSTGGEAFFGQGTRLTVV.

The V and J genes are TRBV10-3 and TRBJ2-3, with 9 nucleotides matching TRBD2. Germline V gene lookup returns CDR1 ENHRY and CDR2 SYGVKD. CDR3 length: 14 residues. V lost 7 bases, J lost 2 bases, and 4 bases stayed unmatched. CDR3 nucleotides: TGTGCCATCAAAGGGACTAGCTTCACAGATACGCAGTATTTT. Encoded protein: CAIKGTSFTDTQYF.

This clonotype was detected ten times or more. This rearrangement joins TRBV11-2 to TRBJ1-1; 7 bases are a match to TRBD1. Trimming took 2 bases from V and 6 from J; bases not matched to a gene: 12. This CDR3 spans 16 amino acids. CDR1 SGHAT and CDR2 FQNNGV come from the germline V gene. This CDR3 reads CASSLLRGRTVPEAFF. The DNA of the CDR3 is TGTGCCAGCAGCTTATTGAGGGGGCGGACAGTCCCTGAAGCTTTCTTT.

There are many counts of this clonotype. The rearrangement joins TRBV30 to TRBJ1-1; maybe TRBD1 (6 bases). Germline values: CDR1 GTSNPN, CDR2 SVGIG (reference sequence). The V and J ends lost 2 bases and 5 bases respectively, with 15 bases between them. CDR3 length: 14 amino acids. CDR3 protein: CAWSFTGRGTEAFF. CDR3 DNA sequence: TGTGCCTGGAGTTTTACCGGGAGGGGGACTGAAGCTTTCTTT.

The rearrangement links TRBV29-1 to TRBJ2-2; 8 nucleotides match TRBD2. CDR1 and CDR2 (germline): SQVTM, ANQGSEA. The CDR3 length is 15 residues. V gave up 4 bases and J gave up 3 bases; unmatched junction bases: 7. In nucleotides, the CDR3 is TGCAGCGTTGGTGGGGTAGCGGGACACACCGGGGAGCTGTTTTTT. Its protein product is CSVGGVAGHTGELFF.

This clonotype was seen ten or more times. V gene TRBV20-1 combines with J gene TRBJ2-5; D may be TRBD1 (5 bases). The CDR3 is 14 amino acids. The germline CDR1 and CDR2 sequences are DFQATT and SNEGSKA (reference sequence). The V gene lost 3 bases and the J gene lost 4 bases, with 15 bases spanning the gap. The CDR3 DNA reads as TGCAGTGCTAGTAGCAGGGTTGTCGGAGAGACCCAGTACTTC. Amino acids: CSASSRVVGETQYF.